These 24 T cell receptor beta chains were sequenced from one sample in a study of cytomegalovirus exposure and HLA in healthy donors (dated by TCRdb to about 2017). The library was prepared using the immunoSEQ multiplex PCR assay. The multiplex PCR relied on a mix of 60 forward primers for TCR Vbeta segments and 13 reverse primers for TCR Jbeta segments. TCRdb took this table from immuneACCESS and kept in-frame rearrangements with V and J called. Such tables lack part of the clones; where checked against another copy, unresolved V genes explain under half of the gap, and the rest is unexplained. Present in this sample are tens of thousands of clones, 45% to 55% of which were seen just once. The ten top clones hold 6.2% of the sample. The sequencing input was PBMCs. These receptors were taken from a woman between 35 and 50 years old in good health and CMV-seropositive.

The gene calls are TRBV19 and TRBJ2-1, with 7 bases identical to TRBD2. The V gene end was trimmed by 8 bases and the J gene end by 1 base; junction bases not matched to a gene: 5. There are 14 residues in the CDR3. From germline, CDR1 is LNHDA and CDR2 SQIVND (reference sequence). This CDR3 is CASDQRGSYNEQFF. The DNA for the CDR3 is TGTGCCAGTGACCAGCGGGGATCCTACAATGAGCAGTTCTTC.

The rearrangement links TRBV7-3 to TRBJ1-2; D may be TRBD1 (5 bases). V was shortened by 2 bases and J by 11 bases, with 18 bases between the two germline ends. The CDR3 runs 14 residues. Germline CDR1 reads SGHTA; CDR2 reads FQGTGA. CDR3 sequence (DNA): TGTGCCAGCAGCTTATGGGGGGGAACCGAAAATTACACCTTC. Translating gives CASSLWGGTENYTF.

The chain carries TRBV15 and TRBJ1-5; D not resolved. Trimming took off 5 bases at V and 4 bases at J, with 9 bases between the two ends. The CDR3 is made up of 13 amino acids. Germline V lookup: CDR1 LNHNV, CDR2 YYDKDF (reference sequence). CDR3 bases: TGTGCCACCAGCGCGGGGAAAAATCAGCCCCAGCATTTT. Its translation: CATSAGKNQPQHF. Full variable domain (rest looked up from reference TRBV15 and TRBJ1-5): DAMVIQNPRYQVTQFGKPVTLSCSQTLNHNVMYWYQQKSSQAPKLLFHYYDKDFNNEADTPDNFQSRRPNTSFCFLDIRSPGLGDTAMYLCATSAGKNQPQHFGDGTRLSIL.

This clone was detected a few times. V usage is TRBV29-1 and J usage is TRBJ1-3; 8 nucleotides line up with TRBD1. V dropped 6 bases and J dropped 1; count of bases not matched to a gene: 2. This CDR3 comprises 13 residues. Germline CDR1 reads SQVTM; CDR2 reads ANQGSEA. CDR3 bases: TGCAGCGTCGGACAGGGATCTGGAAACACCATATATTTT. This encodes CSVGQGSGNTIYF.

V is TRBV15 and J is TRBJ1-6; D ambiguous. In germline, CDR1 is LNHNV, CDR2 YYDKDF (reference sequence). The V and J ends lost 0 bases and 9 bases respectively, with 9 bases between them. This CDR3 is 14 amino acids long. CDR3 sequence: CATSRDREGSPLHF. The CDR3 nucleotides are TGTGCCACCAGCAGAGATAGGGAGGGTTCACCCCTCCACTTT.

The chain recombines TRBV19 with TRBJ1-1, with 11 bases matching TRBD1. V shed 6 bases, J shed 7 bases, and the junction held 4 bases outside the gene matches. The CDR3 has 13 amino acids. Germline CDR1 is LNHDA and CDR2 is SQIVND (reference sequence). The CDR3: CASRGQGEVEAFF. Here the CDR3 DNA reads TGTGCCAGTAGGGGACAGGGGGAGGTTGAAGCTTTCTTT.

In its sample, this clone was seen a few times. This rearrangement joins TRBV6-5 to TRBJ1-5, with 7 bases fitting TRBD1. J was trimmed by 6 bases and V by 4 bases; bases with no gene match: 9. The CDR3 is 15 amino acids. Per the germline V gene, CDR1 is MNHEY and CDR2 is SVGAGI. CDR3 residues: CASSSTGEVSQPQHF. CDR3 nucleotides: TGTGCCAGCAGTTCTACAGGGGAAGTGAGTCAGCCCCAGCATTTT.

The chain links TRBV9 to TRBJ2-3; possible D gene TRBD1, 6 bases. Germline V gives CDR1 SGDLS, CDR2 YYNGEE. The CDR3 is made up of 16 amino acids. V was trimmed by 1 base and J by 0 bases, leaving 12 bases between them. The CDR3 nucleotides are TGTGCCAGCAGCGTAACCGGGACACCGAGCACAGATACGCAGTATTTT. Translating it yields CASSVTGTPSTDTQYF.

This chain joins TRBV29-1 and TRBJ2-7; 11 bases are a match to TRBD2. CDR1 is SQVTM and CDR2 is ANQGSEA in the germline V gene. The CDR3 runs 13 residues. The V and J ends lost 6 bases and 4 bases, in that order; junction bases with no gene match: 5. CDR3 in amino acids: CSVGTSGLYEQYF. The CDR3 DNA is TGCAGCGTCGGGACTAGCGGACTGTACGAGCAGTACTTC.

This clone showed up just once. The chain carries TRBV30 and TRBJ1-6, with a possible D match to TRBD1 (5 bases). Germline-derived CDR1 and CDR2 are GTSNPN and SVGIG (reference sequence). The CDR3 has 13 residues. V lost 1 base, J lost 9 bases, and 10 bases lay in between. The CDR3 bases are TGTGCCTGGAGTGAGATGGGGCTTTCACCCCTCCACTTT. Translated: CAWSEMGLSPLHF.

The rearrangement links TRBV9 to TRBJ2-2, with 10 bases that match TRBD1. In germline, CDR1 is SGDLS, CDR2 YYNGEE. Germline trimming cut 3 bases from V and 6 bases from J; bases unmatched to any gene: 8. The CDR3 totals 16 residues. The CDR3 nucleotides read TGTGCCAGCAGCGAGCCGGGACAGGGGAGAGCCGGGGAGCTGTTTTTT. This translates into CASSEPGQGRAGELFF.

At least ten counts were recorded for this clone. The CDR3 region has the DNA TGTGCCAGCAGTGAGTGGGCCGCCTCCTATAATTCACCCCTCCACTTT. It specifies CASSEWAASYNSPLHF. The V call is TRBV6-1, the J call TRBJ1-6; D is unresolved. The V gene's germline CDR1 is MNHNS and CDR2 SASEGT. The CDR3 spans 16 residues. Trimming removed 3 bases at V and 0 bases at J, with 9 bases between.

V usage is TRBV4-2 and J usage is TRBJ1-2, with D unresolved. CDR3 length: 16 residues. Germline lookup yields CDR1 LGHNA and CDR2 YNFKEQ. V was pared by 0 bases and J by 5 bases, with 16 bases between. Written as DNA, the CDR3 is TGTGCCAGCAGCCAAGATGGCGCAGACTTAAGATATGGCTACACCTTC. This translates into CASSQDGADLRYGYTF.

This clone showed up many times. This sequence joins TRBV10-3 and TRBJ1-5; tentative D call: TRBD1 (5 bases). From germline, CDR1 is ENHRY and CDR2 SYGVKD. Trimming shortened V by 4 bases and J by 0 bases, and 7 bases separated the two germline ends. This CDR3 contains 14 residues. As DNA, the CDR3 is TGTGCCATCAGTGGGACAAATAGCAATCAGCCCCAGCATTTT. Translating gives CAISGTNSNQPQHF.

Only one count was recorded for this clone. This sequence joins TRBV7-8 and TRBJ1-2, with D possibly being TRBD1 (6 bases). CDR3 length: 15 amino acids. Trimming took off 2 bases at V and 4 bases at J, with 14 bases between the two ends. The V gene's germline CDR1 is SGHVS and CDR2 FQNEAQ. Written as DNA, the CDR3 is TGTGCCAGCAGCTTACGGACAGCAGATCTCTATGGCTACACCTTC. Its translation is CASSLRTADLYGYTF.

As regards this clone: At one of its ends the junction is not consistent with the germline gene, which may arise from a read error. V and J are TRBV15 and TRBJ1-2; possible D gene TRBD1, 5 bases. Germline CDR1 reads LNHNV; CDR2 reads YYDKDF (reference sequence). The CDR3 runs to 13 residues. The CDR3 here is CATSRDSNYGYTF. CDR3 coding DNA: TGTGCCACCAGCCGAGACAGTAACTATGGCTACACCTTC.

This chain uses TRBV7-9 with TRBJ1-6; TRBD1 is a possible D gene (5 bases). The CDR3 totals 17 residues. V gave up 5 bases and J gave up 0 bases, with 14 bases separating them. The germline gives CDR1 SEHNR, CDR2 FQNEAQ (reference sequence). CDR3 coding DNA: TGTGCCAGCAGCCGGATGGGACTTAGCTCCTATAATTCACCCCTCCACTTT. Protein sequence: CASSRMGLSSYNSPLHF.

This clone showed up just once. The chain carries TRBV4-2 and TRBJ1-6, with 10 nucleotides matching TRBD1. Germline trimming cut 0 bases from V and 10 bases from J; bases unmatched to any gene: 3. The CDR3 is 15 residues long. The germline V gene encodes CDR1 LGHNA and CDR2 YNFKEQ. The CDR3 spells CASSQDTGQGSPLHF. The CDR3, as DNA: TGTGCCAGCAGCCAAGATACGGGACAGGGGTCACCCCTCCACTTT.

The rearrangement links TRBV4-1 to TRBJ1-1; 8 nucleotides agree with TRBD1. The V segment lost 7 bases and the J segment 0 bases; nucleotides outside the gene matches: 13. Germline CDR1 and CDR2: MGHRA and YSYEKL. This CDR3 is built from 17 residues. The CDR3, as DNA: TGCGCCAGCACCAGACAGGGGTTGGGGACGATGAACACTGAAGCTTTCTTT. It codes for CASTRQGLGTMNTEAFF.

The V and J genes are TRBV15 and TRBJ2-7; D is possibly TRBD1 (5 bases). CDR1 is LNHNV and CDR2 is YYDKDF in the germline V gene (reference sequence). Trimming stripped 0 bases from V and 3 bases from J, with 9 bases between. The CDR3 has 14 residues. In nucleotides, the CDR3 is TGTGCCACCAGCAGAGATACCAGGGACTACGAGCAGTACTTC. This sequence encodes CATSRDTRDYEQYF. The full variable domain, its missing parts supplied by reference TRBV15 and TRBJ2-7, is DAMVIQNPRYQVTQFGKPVTLSCSQTLNHNVMYWYQQKSSQAPKLLFHYYDKDFNNEADTPDNFQSRRPNTSFCFLDIRSPGLGDTAMYLCATSRDTRDYEQYFGPGTRLTVT.

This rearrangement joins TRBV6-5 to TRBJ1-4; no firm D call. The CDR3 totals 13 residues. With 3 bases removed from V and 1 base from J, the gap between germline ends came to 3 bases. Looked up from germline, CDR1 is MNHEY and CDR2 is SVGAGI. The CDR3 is CASSYLTNEKLFF. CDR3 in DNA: TGTGCCAGCAGTTATCTAACTAATGAAAAACTGTTTTTT.

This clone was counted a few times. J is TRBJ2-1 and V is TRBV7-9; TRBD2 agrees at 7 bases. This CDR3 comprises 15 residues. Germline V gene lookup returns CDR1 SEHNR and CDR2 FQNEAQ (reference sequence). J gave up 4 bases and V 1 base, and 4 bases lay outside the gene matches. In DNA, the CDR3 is TGTGCCAGCAGCTTAGTGTCTAGCGGTTACAATGAGCAGTTCTTC. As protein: CASSLVSSGYNEQFF.

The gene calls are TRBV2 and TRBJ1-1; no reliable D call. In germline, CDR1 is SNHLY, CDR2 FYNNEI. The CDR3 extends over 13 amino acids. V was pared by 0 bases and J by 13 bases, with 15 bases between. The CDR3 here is CASSEALSGSGFF. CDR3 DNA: TGTGCCAGCAGTGAAGCGCTTTCAGGAAGTGGTTTCTTT.

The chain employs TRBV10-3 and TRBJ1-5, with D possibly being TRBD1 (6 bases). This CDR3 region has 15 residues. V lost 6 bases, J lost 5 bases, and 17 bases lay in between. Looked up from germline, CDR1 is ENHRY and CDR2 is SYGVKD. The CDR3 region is CAISGTSGIDQPQHF. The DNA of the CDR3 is TGTGCCATCAGCGGGACATCGGGGATTGATCAGCCCCAGCATTTT.